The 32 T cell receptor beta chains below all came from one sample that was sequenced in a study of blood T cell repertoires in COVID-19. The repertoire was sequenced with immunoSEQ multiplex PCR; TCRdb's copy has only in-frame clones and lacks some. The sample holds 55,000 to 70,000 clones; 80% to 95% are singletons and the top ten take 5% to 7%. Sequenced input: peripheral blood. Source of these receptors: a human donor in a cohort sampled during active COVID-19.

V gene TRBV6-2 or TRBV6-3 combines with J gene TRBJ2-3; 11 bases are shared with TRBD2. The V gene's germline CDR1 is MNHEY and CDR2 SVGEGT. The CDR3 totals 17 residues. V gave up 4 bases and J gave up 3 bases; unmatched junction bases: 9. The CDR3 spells CASSSLRLAGRTDTQYF. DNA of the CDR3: TGTGCCAGCAGTTCCCTAAGACTAGCGGGACGAACAGATACGCAGTATTTT.

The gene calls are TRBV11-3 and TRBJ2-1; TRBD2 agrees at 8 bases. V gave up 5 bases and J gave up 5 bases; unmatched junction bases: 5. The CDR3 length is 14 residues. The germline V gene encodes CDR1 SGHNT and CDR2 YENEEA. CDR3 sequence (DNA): TGTGCCAGCAGCGGTAGCGGGACCCACAATGAGCAGTTCTTC. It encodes CASSGSGTHNEQFF.

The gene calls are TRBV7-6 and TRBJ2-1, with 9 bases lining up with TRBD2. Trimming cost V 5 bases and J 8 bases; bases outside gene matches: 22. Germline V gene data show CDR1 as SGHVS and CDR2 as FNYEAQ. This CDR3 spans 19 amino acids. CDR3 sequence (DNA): TGTGCCAGCAGCCCTAGTCGGTTTAGCGGGAGCAAAGGGGTAGATGAGCAGTTCTTC. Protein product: CASSPSRFSGSKGVDEQFF.

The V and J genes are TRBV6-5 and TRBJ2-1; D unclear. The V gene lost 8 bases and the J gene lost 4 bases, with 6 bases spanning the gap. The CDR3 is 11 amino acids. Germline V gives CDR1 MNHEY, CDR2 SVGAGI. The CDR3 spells CASQRYNEQFF. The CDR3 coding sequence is TGTGCCAGCCAGCGATACAATGAGCAGTTCTTC.

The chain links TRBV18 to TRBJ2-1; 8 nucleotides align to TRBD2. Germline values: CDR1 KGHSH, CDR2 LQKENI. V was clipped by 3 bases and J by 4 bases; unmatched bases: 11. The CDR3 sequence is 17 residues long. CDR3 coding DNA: TGTGCCAGCTCACCCGGGCTAGCGGGCACCGTTTACAATGAGCAGTTCTTC. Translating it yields CASSPGLAGTVYNEQFF.

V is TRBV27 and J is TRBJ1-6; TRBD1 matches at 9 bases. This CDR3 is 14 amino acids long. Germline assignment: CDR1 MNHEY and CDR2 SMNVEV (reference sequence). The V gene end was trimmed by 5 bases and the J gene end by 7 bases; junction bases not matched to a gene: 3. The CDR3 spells CASSAGQGNSPLHF. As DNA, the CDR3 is TGTGCCAGCAGTGCCGGACAGGGGAATTCACCCCTCCACTTT.

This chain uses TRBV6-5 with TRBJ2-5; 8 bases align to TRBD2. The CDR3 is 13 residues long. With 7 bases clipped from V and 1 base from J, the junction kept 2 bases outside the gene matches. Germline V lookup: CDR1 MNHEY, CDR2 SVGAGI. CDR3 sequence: CASNGRAQETQYF. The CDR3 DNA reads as TGTGCCAGCAACGGGAGGGCCCAAGAGACCCAGTACTTC.

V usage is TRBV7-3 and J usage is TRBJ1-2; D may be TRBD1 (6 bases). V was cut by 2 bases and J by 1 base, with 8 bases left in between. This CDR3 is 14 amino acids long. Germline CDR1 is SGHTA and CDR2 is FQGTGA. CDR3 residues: CASSLGRGNYGYTF. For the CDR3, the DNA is TGTGCCAGCAGCTTAGGCAGGGGTAACTATGGCTACACCTTC.

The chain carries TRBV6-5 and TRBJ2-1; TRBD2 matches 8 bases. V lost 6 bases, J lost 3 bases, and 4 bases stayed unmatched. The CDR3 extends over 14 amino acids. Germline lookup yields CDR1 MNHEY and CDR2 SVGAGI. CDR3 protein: CASRRGGDYNEQFF. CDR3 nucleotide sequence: TGTGCCAGCAGACGGGGGGGAGACTACAATGAGCAGTTCTTC.

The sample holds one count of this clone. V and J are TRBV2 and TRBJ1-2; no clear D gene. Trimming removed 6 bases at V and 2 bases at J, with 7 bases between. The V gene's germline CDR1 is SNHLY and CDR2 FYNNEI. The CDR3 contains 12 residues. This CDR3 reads CASRNRNYGYTF. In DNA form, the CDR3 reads TGTGCCAGCAGGAACAGAAACTATGGCTACACCTTC.

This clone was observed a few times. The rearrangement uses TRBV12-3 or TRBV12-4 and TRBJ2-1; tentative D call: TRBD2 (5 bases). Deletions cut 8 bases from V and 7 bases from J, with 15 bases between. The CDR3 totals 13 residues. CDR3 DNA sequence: TGTGCCAGCGGCCCCGATTCGGGGAATGAGCAGTTCTTC. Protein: CASGPDSGNEQFF.

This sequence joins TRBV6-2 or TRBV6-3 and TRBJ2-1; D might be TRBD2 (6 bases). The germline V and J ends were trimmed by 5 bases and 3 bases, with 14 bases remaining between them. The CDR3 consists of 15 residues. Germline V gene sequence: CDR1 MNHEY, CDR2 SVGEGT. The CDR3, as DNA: TGTGCCAGCAGTCACCGGGACGGGGGCTACAATGAGCAGTTCTTC. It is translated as CASSHRDGGYNEQFF.

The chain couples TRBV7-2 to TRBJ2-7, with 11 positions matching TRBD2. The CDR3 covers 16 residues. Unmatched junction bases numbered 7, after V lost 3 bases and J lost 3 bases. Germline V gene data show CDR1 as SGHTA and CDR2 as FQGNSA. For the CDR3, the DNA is TGTGCCAGCAGCTTGCTAGCGGGAGGTGGATACTACGAGCAGTACTTC. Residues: CASSLLAGGGYYEQYF.

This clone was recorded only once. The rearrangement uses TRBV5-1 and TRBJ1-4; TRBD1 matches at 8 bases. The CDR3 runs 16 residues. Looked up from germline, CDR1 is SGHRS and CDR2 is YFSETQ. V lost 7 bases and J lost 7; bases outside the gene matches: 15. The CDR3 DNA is TGCGCCAGCCGCCCGGAGGTAGGGACAGGCCCTGAAAAACTGTTTTTT. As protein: CASRPEVGTGPEKLFF.

The CDR3 DNA follows: TGTGCCAGCAGCCTACTAGCGGAAACCTACGAGCAGTACTTC. This gives the protein CASSLLAETYEQYF. This sequence joins TRBV9 and TRBJ2-7; TRBD2 aligns across 8 bases. Germline lookup yields CDR1 SGDLS and CDR2 YYNGEE. The CDR3 runs to 14 residues. Unmatched junction bases numbered 5, after V lost 4 bases and J lost 2 bases. The full variable domain, completed using reference TRBV9 and TRBJ2-7, is DSGVTQTPKHLITATGQRVTLRCSPRSGDLSVYWYQQSLDQGLQFLIQYYNGEERAKGNILERFSAQQFPDLHSELNLSSLELGDSALYFCASSLLAETYEQYFGPGTRLTVT.

CDR3 residues: CAWSQSSSPLHF. CDR3 in DNA: TGTGCCTGGTCCCAGTCCTCCTCACCCCTCCACTTT. The V gene is TRBV30, the J gene TRBJ1-6, with no clear D. Germline V gene lookup returns CDR1 GTSNPN and CDR2 SVGIG (reference sequence). The CDR3 is 12 amino acids. V lost 5 bases, J lost 10 bases, and 12 bases lay in between.

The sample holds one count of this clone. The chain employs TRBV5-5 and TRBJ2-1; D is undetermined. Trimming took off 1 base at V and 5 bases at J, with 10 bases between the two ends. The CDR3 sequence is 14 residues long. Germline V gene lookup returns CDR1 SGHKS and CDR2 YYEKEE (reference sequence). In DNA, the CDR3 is TGTGCCAGCAGCTTGTGGAGTATTAACAATGAGCAGTTCTTC. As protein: CASSLWSINNEQFF.

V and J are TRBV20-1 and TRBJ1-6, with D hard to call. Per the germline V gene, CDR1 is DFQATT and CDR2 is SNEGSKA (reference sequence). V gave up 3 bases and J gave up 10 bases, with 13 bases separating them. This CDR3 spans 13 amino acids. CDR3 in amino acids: CSASFSTESPLHF. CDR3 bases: TGCAGTGCTAGTTTCTCCACAGAATCACCCCTCCACTTT.

The CDR3 loop reads CASSPWGGQETQYF. The CDR3 DNA reads TGTGCCAGCAGCCCATGGGGGGGTCAAGAGACCCAGTACTTC. The chain employs TRBV3-1 (or the pseudogene TRBV3-2) and TRBJ2-5; 7 nucleotides line up with TRBD2. Germline V lookup: CDR1 LGHDT, CDR2 YNNKEL (reference sequence). This CDR3 has 14 amino acids. Trimming at V came to 4 bases and at J to 2 bases, leaving 4 bases not matched to a gene.

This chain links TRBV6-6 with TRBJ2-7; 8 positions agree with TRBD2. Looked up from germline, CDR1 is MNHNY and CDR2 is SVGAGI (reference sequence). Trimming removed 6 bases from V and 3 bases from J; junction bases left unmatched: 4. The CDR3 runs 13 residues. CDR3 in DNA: TGTGCCAGCAGCCGGGGACTAGGCTACGAGCAGTACTTC. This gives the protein CASSRGLGYEQYF.

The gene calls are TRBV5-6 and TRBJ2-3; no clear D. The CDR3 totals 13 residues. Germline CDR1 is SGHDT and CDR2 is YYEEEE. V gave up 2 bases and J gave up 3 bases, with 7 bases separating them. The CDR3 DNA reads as TGTGCCAGCAGCTTACTCAAAACAGATACGCAGTATTTT. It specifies CASSLLKTDTQYF.

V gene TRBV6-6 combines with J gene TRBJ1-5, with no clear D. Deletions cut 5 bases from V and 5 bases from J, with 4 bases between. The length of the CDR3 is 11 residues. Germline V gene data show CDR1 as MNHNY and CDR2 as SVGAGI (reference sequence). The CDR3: CASSPDQPQHF. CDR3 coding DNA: TGTGCCAGCAGTCCCGATCAGCCCCAGCATTTT.

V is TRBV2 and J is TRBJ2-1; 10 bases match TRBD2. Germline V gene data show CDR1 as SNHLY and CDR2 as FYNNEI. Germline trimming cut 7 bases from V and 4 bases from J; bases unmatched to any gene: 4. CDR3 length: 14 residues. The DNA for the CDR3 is TGTGCCAGCACCGGACTAGCGGCGTACAATGAGCAGTTCTTC. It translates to CASTGLAAYNEQFF.

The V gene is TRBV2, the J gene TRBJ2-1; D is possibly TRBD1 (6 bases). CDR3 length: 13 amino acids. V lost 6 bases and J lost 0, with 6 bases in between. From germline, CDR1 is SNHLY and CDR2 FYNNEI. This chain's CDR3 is CASRGGSYNEQFF. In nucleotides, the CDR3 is TGTGCCAGCAGAGGGGGCTCCTACAATGAGCAGTTCTTC.

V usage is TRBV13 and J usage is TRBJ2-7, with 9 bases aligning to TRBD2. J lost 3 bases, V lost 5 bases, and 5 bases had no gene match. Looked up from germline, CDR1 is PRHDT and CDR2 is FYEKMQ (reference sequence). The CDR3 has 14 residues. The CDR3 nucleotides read TGTGCCAGCAGCAGGGGACTAGCAGACTACGAGCAGTACTTC. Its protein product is CASSRGLADYEQYF.

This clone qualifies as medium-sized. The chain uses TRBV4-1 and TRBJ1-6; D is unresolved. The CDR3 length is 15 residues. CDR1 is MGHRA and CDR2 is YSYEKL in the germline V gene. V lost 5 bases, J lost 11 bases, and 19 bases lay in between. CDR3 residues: CASSGGVGGGPPLHF. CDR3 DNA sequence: TGCGCCAGCAGCGGCGGAGTCGGTGGCGGGCCACCCCTCCACTTT.

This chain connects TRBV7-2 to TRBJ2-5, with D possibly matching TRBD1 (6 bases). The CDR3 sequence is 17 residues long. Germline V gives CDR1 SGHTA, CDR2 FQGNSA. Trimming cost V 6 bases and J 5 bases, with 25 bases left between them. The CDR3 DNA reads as TGTGCCAGCAGTAACCTAGGGGTGGGGGCAGTGGGTGAGACCCAGTACTTC. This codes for CASSNLGVGAVGETQYF.

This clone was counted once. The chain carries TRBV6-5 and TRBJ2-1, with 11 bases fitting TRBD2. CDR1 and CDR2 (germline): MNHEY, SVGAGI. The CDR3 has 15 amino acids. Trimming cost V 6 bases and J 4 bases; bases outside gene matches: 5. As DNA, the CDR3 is TGTGCCAGCAGGGTTAGCGGGGGGGCGTACAATGAGCAGTTCTTC. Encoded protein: CASRVSGGAYNEQFF.

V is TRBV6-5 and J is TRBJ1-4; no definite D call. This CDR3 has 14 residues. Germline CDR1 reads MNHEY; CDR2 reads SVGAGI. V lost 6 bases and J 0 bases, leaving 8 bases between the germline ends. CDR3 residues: CASRSYATNEKLFF. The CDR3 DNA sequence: TGTGCCAGCAGATCCTATGCAACTAATGAAAAACTGTTTTTT.

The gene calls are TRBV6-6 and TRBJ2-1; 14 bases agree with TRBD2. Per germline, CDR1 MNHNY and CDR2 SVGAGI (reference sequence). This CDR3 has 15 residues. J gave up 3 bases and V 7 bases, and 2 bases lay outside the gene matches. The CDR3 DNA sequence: TGTGCCAGCATGACTAGCGGGGGGGTCTACAATGAGCAGTTCTTC. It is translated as CASMTSGGVYNEQFF.

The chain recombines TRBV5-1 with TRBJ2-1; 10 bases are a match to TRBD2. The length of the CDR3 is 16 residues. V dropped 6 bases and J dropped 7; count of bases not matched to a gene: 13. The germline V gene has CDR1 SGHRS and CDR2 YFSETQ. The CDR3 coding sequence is TGCGCCAGCATAGAGTCAGCGGGAGGGCCTTGGAATGAGCAGTTCTTC. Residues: CASIESAGGPWNEQFF.

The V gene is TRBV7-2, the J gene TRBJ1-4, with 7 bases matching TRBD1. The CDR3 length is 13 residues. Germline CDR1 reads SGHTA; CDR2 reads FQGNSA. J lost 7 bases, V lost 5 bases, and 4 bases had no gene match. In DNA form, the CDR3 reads TGTGCCAGCAGCCCGGGACAGACTGAAAAACTGTTTTTT. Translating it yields CASSPGQTEKLFF. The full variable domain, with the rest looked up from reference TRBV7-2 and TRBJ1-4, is GAGVSQSPSNKVTEKGKDVELRCDPISGHTALYWYRQSLGQGLEFLIYFQGNSAPDKSGLPSDRFSAERTGGSVSTLTIQRTQQEDSAVYLCASSPGQTEKLFFGSGTQLSVL.